Each of the 24 T cell receptor beta chains below was sequenced from the same sample in a study of cytomegalovirus exposure and HLA in healthy donors. PCR employed 60 Vbeta and 13 Jbeta primers. TCRdb's copy holds only in-frame clones and misses some; the assay was immunoSEQ multiplex PCR. This table holds 150,000 to 200,000 clones, around three quarters found once. The sample taken for sequencing was PBMCs. The source is a woman aged 45-65 years in good health and CMV-seropositive.

The rearrangement joins TRBV19 to TRBJ1-2; D gene uncertain. V lost 4 bases and J 4 bases, leaving 16 bases between the germline ends. This CDR3 spans 15 amino acids. Germline values: CDR1 LNHDA, CDR2 SQIVND (reference sequence). CDR3 DNA: TGTGCCAGTAGTAACCGGGCGGGGTCTGCCTATGGCTACACCTTC. Amino acids: CASSNRAGSAYGYTF.

This clone has just one count. The chain carries TRBV19 and TRBJ2-4; 10 nucleotides agree with TRBD1. The ends lost 2 bases at V and 7 bases at J; junction bases unmatched: 2. This CDR3 comprises 14 residues. In germline, CDR1 is LNHDA, CDR2 SQIVND (reference sequence). The CDR3: CASSIPGQGNIQYF. The DNA of the CDR3 is TGTGCCAGTAGTATACCGGGACAGGGGAACATTCAGTACTTC.

This chain joins TRBV29-1 and TRBJ2-1; TRBD1 matches 11 bases. The CDR3 has 14 amino acids. The germline V gene has CDR1 SQVTM and CDR2 ANQGSEA. The junction had 1 base not matched to a gene; V was cut back by 2 bases and J by 4 bases. Here the CDR3 reads CSVERDRGYNEQFF. In DNA, the CDR3 is TGCAGCGTTGAACGGGACAGGGGGTACAATGAGCAGTTCTTC.

Of note for this clone: Germline and junction disagree at one end, which may indicate a read error. This chain joins TRBV7-9 and TRBJ1-5, with a possible D match to TRBD1 (6 bases). This CDR3 spans 17 amino acids. CDR1 SEHNR and CDR2 FQNEAQ come from the germline V gene (reference sequence). The CDR3 spells CSSSLEFGLQGLQPQHF. CDR3 nucleotide sequence: TGTTCCAGCAGCTTAGAGTTTGGCTTACAGGGCCTTCAGCCCCAGCATTTT.

The V call is TRBV6-1, the J call TRBJ1-4, with D possibly matching TRBD1 (5 bases). This CDR3 has 14 amino acids. Looked up from germline, CDR1 is MNHNS and CDR2 is SASEGT. V was clipped by 6 bases and J by 8 bases, with 16 bases between them. CDR3 protein: CASSPTPGGEKLFF. The CDR3 coding sequence is TGTGCCAGCAGCCCAACCCCTGGGGGGGAAAAACTGTTTTTT.

The rearrangement links TRBV28 to TRBJ2-7; a possible D gene is TRBD1 (6 bases). The CDR3 spans 13 residues. Germline V gene data show CDR1 as MDHEN and CDR2 as SYDVKM. Deletions cut 6 bases from V and 6 bases from J, with 15 bases between. CDR3 in DNA: TGTGCCAGCAGATCCGGGACACCACTCGAGCAGTACTTC. It is translated as CASRSGTPLEQYF.

This clone appeared a few times. The V call is TRBV28, the J call TRBJ1-1; the D gene is possibly TRBD1 (6 bases). Per germline, CDR1 MDHEN and CDR2 SYDVKM. This CDR3 spans 15 amino acids. V was cut by 6 bases and J by 0 bases, with 14 bases left in between. CDR3 bases: TGTGCCAGCAGCAATCTGGGGGCGATGAACACTGAAGCTTTCTTT. This sequence encodes CASSNLGAMNTEAFF.

The chain carries TRBV2 and TRBJ2-6; 11 bases fit TRBD1. Per germline, CDR1 SNHLY and CDR2 FYNNEI. The V segment lost 11 bases and the J segment 0 bases; nucleotides outside the gene matches: 6. The CDR3 covers 16 residues. The DNA for the CDR3 is TGTGCCTGCCGGGACAGGGGGTACTCTGGGGCCAACGTCCTGACTTTC. This encodes CACRDRGYSGANVLTF.

The chain has TRBV4-3 and TRBJ1-2; unclear D gene. The CDR3 is 14 residues long. V was shortened by 0 bases and J by 8 bases, with 13 bases between the two germline ends. Germline V gene sequence: CDR1 LGHNA, CDR2 YSLEER. The CDR3 sequence is CASSQEGSLGGYTF. The CDR3 DNA sequence: TGCGCCAGCAGCCAAGAGGGCAGCCTTGGCGGCTACACCTTC.

The V and J genes are TRBV5-8 and TRBJ2-2; D perhaps matches TRBD1 (5 bases). The V gene lost 4 bases and the J gene lost 7 bases, with 14 bases spanning the gap. The CDR3 is 14 residues long. CDR1 is SGHTS and CDR2 is YDEGEE in the germline V gene. The CDR3 is CASSPGHLGGELFF. CDR3 nucleotide sequence: TGTGCCAGCAGCCCTGGACACTTAGGCGGGGAGCTGTTTTTT.

V gene TRBV13 combines with J gene TRBJ2-1, with 12 bases fitting TRBD2. The V segment lost 8 bases and the J segment 0 bases; nucleotides outside the gene matches: 17. Germline CDR1 is PRHDT and CDR2 is FYEKMQ (reference sequence). The CDR3 is 20 amino acids. This CDR3 is CASCRTPGLAGVLSYNEQFF. The CDR3 DNA sequence: TGTGCCAGCTGCCGGACCCCGGGACTAGCGGGCGTCCTCTCCTACAATGAGCAGTTCTTC.

This chain links TRBV4-2 with TRBJ1-4, with D unclear. This CDR3 is 14 amino acids long. V was clipped by 2 bases and J by 8 bases, with 12 bases between them. From germline, CDR1 is LGHNA and CDR2 YNFKEQ. The CDR3 reads CASSQIPTVEKLFF. CDR3 in DNA: TGTGCCAGCAGCCAAATCCCTACAGTGGAAAAACTGTTTTTT.

This chain links TRBV5-1 with TRBJ1-2, with D perhaps TRBD1 (5 bases). V was shortened by 4 bases and J by 3 bases, with 7 bases between the two germline ends. Germline values: CDR1 SGHRS, CDR2 YFSETQ. The CDR3 length is 12 residues. The CDR3 bases are TGCGCCAGCAGCGGGGACTACTATGGCTACACCTTC. Protein: CASSGDYYGYTF. Based on the CDR3 plus reference TRBV5-1 and TRBJ1-2, the full variable domain is KAGVTQTPRYLIKTRGQQVTLSCSPISGHRSVSWYQQTPGQGLQFLFEYFSETQRNKGNFPGRFSGRQFSNSRSEMNVSTLELGDSALYLCASSGDYYGYTFGSGTRLTVV.

This chain connects TRBV4-3 to TRBJ2-7; 7 bases are a match to TRBD1. Germline assignment: CDR1 LGHNA and CDR2 YSLEER. This CDR3 is 14 amino acids long. With V trimmed by 2 bases and J by 5 bases, 6 bases remained unmatched. The CDR3 DNA reads as TGCGCCAGCAGCCAATCTATCGACAGGGACGAGCAGTACTTC. Amino acid sequence: CASSQSIDRDEQYF.

The V and J genes are TRBV2 and TRBJ1-2; D remains unclear. The CDR3 contains 13 residues. V was trimmed by 4 bases and J by 2 bases, leaving 8 bases between them. CDR1 is SNHLY and CDR2 is FYNNEI in the germline V gene. CDR3 DNA sequence: TGTGCCAGCAGTGGTCGTCAGAACTATGGCTACACCTTC. As protein: CASSGRQNYGYTF. Looking up the rest from reference TRBV2 and TRBJ1-2 gives the full variable domain: EPEVTQTPSHQVTQMGQEVILRCVPISNHLYFYWYRQILGQKVEFLVSFYNNEISEKSEIFDDQFSVERPDGSNFTLKIRSTKLEDSAMYFCASSGRQNYGYTFGSGTRLTVV.

V and J are TRBV7-2 and TRBJ2-7, with 10 bases identical to TRBD1. CDR3 size: 15 residues. The V gene end was trimmed by 6 bases and the J gene end by 0 bases; junction bases not matched to a gene: 5. Germline V CDR1 and CDR2: SGHTA, FQGNSA. CDR3 nucleotides: TGTGCCAGCAGAAGGGACAGGGGATCCTCCTACGAGCAGTACTTC. Translated: CASRRDRGSSYEQYF.

A word on this clone: An end of the junction does not agree with germline; a read error may underlie this. The chain couples TRBV7-9 to TRBJ2-5; possibly TRBD2 for D (6 bases). With the DNA end fitting TRBJ2-7 better, the J assignment may be wrong. The CDR3 runs 14 residues. Looked up from germline, CDR1 is SEHNR and CDR2 is FQNEAQ (reference sequence). CDR3 DNA sequence: TGTTCCAGCAGGAGATTGCAGACTAGCTACGAGCAGTACTTC. This gives the protein CSSRRLQTSYEQYF.

V usage is TRBV19 and J usage is TRBJ2-6; D is unclear. This CDR3 has 14 amino acids. The germline gives CDR1 LNHDA, CDR2 SQIVND (reference sequence). V shed 8 bases and J shed 0 bases, with 8 bases lying between them. The CDR3, as DNA: TGTGCCAGTCTGAGTAGCTCTGGGGCCAACGTCCTGACTTTC. This translates into CASLSSSGANVLTF.

The CDR3 is CASSQARRANTEAFF. DNA of the CDR3: TGTGCCAGCAGTCAGGCACGCAGGGCGAACACTGAAGCTTTCTTT. The rearrangement links TRBV2 to TRBJ1-1; D perhaps matches TRBD1 (5 bases). The CDR3 spans 15 residues. Germline loops: CDR1 SNHLY, CDR2 FYNNEI. Trimming took off 5 bases at V and 1 base at J, with 14 bases between the two ends.

The rearrangement joins TRBV18 to TRBJ1-4; TRBD1 agrees at 9 bases. V shed 5 bases, J shed 5 bases, and the junction held 6 bases outside the gene matches. The germline V gene encodes CDR1 KGHSH and CDR2 LQKENI. There are 15 residues in the CDR3. The CDR3 is CASSATGGRNEKLFF. CDR3 DNA sequence: TGTGCCAGCTCAGCTACAGGGGGCAGGAATGAAAAACTGTTTTTT.

The chain couples TRBV7-9 to TRBJ1-5; D may be TRBD1 (5 bases). The CDR3 has 18 residues. CDR1 SEHNR and CDR2 FQNEAQ come from the germline V gene (reference sequence). Trimming cost V 4 bases and J 2 bases, with 21 bases left between them. CDR3: CASSSYDPFRGGNQPQHF. The CDR3 coding sequence is TGTGCCAGCAGCTCCTACGACCCATTCCGGGGGGGCAATCAGCCCCAGCATTTT.

CDR3 DNA: TGTGCCGGGGACAGGGGAGGTTGGGGCACAGATACGCAGTATTTT. Residues: CAGDRGGWGTDTQYF. The V and J genes are TRBV6-1 and TRBJ2-3; 10 bases are a match to TRBD1. The V gene's germline CDR1 is MNHNS and CDR2 SASEGT. The J segment lost 1 base and the V segment lost 11 bases, leaving 9 bases of the junction unmatched. CDR3 size: 15 residues.

V and J are TRBV5-4 and TRBJ1-2; 8 nucleotides align to TRBD1. The V segment lost 0 bases and the J segment 6 bases; nucleotides outside the gene matches: 4. The CDR3 has 14 residues. The germline gives CDR1 SGHNT, CDR2 YYREEE (reference sequence). The CDR3 protein is CASSLAGQGDGYTF. In DNA form, the CDR3 reads TGTGCCAGCAGCTTGGCCGGACAGGGAGATGGCTACACCTTC. Complete variable domain (other parts from reference TRBV5-4 and TRBJ1-2): ETGVTQSPTHLIKTRGQQVTLRCSSQSGHNTVSWYQQALGQGPQFIFQYYREEENGRGNFPPRFSGLQFPNYSSELNVNALELDDSALYLCASSLAGQGDGYTFGSGTRLTVV.

This sequence joins TRBV5-4 and TRBJ2-3; the match to TRBD2 covers 10 bases. Looked up from germline, CDR1 is SGHNT and CDR2 is YYREEE (reference sequence). The ends lost 7 bases at V and 6 bases at J; junction bases unmatched: 11. There are 15 residues in the CDR3. CDR3 DNA sequence: TGTGCCAGCGGCCAAGTTAGCGGGGGGTTGGATACGCAGTATTTT. This encodes CASGQVSGGLDTQYF.